This is a list of T cell receptor beta chains from one sample in a study of tumour-infiltrating T cells in Burkitt lymphoma. Profiling relied on immunoSEQ multiplex PCR, and the TCRdb table lists in-frame clones only, not all of them. Here the sample spans about 570 clones, under 20% being singletons. Material for sequencing was tumor tissue. The receptors derive from a human donor with Burkitt lymphoma. The CDR3 runs from the conserved cysteine through the conserved F or W. D genes are given only for firm matches. The size of a clone is reported for some rows only, either as once, few or many, or as a class for expanded clones.

v_gene,d_gene,j_gene,abundance,CDR3nt,CDR3aa
TRBV27,-,TRBJ2-1,-,TGTGCCAGCAGTTTGTCCTGGGTAACACACAATGAGCAGTTCTTC,CASSLSWVTHNEQFF
TRBV7-3,-,TRBJ2-3,few,TGTGCCAGCAGCAAGCTAGGGGAAGATACGCAGTATTTT,CASSKLGEDTQYF
TRBV5-1,-,TRBJ2-2,-,TGCGCCAGCACCGACAGATCAACCACCGGGGAGCTGTTTTTT,CASTDRSTTGELFF
TRBV5-1,-,TRBJ2-3,few,TGCGCCAGCAGACATGAACTTATTGCGACGCAGTATTTT,CASRHELIATQYF
TRBV27,-,TRBJ2-7,few,TGTGCCAGCAGTTTAATCGGGTATACCGCCTACGAGCAGTACTTC,CASSLIGYTAYEQYF
TRBV4-1,-,TRBJ2-5,-,TGCGCCAGCAGCCAGATGAGGGACACGGAGACCCAGTACTTC,CASSQMRDTETQYF
TRBV7-9,TRBD2,TRBJ2-4,-,TGTGCCAGCAGCTTCGGGGGGGGTATTCAGTACTTC,CASSFGGGIQYF
TRBV11-2,-,TRBJ2-7,few,TGTGCCAGCAGCTTAGGAGAGCAGTACTTC,CASSLGEQYF
TRBV2,-,TRBJ2-6,few,TGTGCCAGCAGGCAACTTACGGCCTCTGGGGCCAACGTCCTGACTTTC,CASRQLTASGANVLTF
TRBV28,-,TRBJ1-2,few,TGTGCCAGCAGTTCCCCACGCCGGGACTATGGCTACACCTTC,CASSSPRRDYGYTF
TRBV28,-,TRBJ2-3,-,TGTGCCAGCAGGAAATATGCGGATGGGGGCCACACAGATACGCAGTATTTT,CASRKYADGGHTDTQYF
TRBV19,TRBD2,TRBJ2-3,-,TGTGCCAGTACTAGCGGGCGCCAAAGCACAGATACGCAGTATTTT,CASTSGRQSTDTQYF
TRBV6-5,-,TRBJ1-3,-,TGTGCCAGCACTGGATCAACCCCTGGAAACACCATATATTTT,CASTGSTPGNTIYF
TRBV20-1,-,TRBJ2-1,few,TGCAGTGCTAGCTTCGGATTTTCGCAGTTCTTC,CSASFGFSQFF
TRBV7-9,TRBD1,TRBJ2-4,few,TGTGCCAGCAGGACTACCTCGGGGCAGGGGGAAGACATTCAGTACTTC,CASRTTSGQGEDIQYF